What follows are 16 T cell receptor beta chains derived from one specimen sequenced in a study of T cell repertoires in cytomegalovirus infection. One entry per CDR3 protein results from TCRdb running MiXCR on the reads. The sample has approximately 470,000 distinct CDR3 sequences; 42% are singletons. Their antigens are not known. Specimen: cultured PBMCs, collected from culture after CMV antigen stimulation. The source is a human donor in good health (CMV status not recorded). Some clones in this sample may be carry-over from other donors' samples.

The CDR3 is CASSPGTSWYNEQFF. The CDR3 DNA follows: TGTGCCAGCAGCCCCGGGACCTCATGGTACAATGAGCAGTTCTTC. The gene calls are TRBV12-3 or TRBV12-4 and TRBJ2-1; D may correspond to TRBD1 or TRBD2 (5 bases each). There are 15 residues in the CDR3. The V end lost 6 bases, the J end lost 4 bases, and 16 bases lay between the germline ends.

As DNA, the CDR3 is TGCGCCAGCAAACCCAAGATCACCAAACTCGCCCAAGAGACCCAGTACTTC. Encoded protein: CASKPKITKLAQETQYF. This chain links TRBV4-1 with TRBJ2-5; no reliable D call. CDR3 size: 17 residues. CDR1 is MGHRA and CDR2 is YSYEKL in the germline V gene. V lost 7 bases and J 1 base, leaving 22 bases between the germline ends.

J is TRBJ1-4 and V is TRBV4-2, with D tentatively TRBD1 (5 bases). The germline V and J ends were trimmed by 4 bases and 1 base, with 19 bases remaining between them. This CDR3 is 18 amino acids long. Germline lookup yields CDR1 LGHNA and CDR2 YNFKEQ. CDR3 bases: TGTGCCAGCAGCCCGACCGGGACCGCCAAGGGAACTAATGAAAAACTGTTTTTT. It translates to CASSPTGTAKGTNEKLFF.

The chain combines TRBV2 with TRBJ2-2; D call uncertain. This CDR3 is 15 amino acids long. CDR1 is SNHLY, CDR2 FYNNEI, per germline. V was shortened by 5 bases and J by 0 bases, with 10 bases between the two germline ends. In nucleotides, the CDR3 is TGTGCCAGCAGTATGGAAAGTACGAACACCGGGGAGCTGTTTTTT. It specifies CASSMESTNTGELFF.

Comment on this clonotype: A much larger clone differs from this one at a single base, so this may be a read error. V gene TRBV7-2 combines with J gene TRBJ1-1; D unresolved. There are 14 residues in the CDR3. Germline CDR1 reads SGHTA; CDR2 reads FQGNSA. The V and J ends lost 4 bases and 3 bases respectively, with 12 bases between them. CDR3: CASSWLSVHTEAFF. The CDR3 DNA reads TGTGCCAGCAGCTGGCTGAGTGTGCACACTGAAGCTTTCTTT.

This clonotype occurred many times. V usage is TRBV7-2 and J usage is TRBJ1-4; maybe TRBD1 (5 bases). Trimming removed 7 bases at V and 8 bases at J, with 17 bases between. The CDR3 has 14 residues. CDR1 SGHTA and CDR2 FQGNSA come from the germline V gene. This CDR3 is CASTLSREGEKLFF. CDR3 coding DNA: TGTGCCAGCACCCTAAGCAGGGAAGGGGAAAAACTGTTTTTT.

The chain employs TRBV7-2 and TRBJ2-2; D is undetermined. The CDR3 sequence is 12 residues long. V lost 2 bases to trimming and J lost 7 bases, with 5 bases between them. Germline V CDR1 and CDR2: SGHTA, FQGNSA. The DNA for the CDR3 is TGTGCCAGCAGCTTATTGCTCGGGGAGCTGTTTTTT. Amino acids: CASSLLLGELFF.

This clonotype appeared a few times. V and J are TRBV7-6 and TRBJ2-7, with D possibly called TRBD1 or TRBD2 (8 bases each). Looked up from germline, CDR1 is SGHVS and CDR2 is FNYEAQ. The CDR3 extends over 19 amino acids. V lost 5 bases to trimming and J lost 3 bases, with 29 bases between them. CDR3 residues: CASSPGTGLLAGNFYEQYF. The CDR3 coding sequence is TGTGCCAGCAGCCCCGGGACAGGTCTTTTAGCGGGGAACTTCTACGAGCAGTACTTC.

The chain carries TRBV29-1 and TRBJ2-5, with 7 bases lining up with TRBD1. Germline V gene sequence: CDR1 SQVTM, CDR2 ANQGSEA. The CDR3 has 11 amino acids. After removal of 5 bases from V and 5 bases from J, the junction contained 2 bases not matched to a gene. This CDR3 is CSVNRGETQYF. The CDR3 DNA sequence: TGCAGCGTTAACAGGGGTGAGACCCAGTACTTC.

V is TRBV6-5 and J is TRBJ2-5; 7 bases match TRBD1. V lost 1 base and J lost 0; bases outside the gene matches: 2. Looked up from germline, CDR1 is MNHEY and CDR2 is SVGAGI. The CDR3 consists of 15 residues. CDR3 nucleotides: TGTGCCAGCAGTTACTTTACAGGGGACCAAGAGACCCAGTACTTC. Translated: CASSYFTGDQETQYF.

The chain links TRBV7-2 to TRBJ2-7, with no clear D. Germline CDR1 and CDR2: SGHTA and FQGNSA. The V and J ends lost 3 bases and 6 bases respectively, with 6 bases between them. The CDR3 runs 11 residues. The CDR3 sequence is CASSFGAEQYF. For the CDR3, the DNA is TGTGCCAGCAGCTTTGGCGCCGAGCAGTACTTC.

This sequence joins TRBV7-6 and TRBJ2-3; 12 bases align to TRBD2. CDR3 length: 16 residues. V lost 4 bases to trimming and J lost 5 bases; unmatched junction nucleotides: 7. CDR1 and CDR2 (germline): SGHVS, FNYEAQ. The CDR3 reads CASSSELAGGRDTQYF. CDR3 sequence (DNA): TGTGCCAGCAGCTCCGAACTAGCGGGAGGTAGAGATACGCAGTATTTT.

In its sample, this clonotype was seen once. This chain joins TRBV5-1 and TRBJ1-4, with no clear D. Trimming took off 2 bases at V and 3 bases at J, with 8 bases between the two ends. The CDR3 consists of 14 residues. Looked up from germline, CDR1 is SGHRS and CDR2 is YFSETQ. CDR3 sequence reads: CASSLNGPNEKLFF. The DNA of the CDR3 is TGCGCCAGCAGCTTAAACGGACCTAATGAAAAACTGTTTTTT.

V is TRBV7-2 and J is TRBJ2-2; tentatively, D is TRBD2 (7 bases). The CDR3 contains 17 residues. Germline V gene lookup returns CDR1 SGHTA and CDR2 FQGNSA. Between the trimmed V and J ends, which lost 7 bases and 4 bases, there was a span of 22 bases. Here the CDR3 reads CASILQGGGRSTGELFF. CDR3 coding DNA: TGTGCCAGCATCCTACAAGGGGGGGGTCGAAGCACCGGGGAGCTGTTTTTT.

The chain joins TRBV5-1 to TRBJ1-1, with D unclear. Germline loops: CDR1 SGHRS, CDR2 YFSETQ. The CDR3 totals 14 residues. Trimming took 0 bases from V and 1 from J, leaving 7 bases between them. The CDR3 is CASSLEDGNTEAFF. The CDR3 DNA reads TGCGCCAGCAGCTTGGAGGACGGGAACACTGAAGCTTTCTTT.

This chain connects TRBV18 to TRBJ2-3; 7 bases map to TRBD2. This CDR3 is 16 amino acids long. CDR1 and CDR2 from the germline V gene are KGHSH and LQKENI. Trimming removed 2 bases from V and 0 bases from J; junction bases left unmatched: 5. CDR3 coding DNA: TGTGCCAGCTCACCAGTCCTAGCGGAAAGCACAGATACGCAGTATTTT. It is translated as CASSPVLAESTDTQYF.